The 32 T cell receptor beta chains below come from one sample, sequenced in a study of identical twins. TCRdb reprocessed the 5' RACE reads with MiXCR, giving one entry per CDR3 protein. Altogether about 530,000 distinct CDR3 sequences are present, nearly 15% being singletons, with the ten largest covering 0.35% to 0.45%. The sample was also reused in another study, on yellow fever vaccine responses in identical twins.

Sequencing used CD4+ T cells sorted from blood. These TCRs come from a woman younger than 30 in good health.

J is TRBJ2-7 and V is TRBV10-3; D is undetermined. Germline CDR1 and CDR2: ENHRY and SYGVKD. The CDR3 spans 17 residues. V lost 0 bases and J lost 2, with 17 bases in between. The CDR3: CAISESSYRNLAYEQYV. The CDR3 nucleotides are TGTGCCATCAGTGAGTCGTCTTATCGGAATCTCGCCTACGAGCAGTACGTC.

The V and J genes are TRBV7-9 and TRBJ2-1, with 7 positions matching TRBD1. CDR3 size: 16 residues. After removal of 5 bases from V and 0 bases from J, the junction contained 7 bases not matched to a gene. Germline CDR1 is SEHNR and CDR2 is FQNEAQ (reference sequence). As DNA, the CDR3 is TGTGCCAGCAGCCGACGACAGGGTCTCTCCTACAATGAGCAGTTCTTC. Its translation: CASSRRQGLSYNEQFF.

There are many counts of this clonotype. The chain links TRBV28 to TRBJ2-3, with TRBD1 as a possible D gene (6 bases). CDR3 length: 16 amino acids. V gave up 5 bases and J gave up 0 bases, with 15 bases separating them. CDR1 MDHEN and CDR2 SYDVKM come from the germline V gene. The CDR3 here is CASSPRTVSSTDTQYF. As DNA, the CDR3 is TGTGCCAGCAGTCCCCGGACAGTCTCTAGCACAGATACGCAGTATTTT.

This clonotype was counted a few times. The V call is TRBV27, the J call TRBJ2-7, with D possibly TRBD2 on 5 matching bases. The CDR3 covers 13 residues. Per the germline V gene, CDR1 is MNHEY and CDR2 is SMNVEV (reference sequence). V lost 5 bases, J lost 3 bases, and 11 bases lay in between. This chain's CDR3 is CASSRGKDYEQYV. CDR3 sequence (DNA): TGTGCCAGCAGTCGAGGGAAAGACTACGAGCAGTACGTC.

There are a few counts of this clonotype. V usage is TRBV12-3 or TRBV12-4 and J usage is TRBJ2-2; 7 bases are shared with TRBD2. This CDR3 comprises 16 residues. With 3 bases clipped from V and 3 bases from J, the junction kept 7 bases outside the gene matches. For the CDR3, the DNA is TGTGCCAGCAGTTTGGTAGGCGGGAGTCACACCGGGGAGCTGTTTTTT. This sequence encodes CASSLVGGSHTGELFF.

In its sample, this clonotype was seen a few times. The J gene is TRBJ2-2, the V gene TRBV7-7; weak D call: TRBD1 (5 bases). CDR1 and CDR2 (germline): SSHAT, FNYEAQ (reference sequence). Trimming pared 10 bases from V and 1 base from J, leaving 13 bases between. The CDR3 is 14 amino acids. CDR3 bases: TGTGCCACCGGCGAGCAGGGGAACACCGGGGAGCTGTTTTTT. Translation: CATGEQGNTGELFF.

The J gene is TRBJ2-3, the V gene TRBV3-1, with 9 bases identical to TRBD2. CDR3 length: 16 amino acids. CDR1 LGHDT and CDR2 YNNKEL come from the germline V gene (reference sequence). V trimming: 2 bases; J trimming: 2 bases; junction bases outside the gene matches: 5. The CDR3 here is CASSQIAGEDTDTQYF. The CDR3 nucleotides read TGTGCCAGCAGCCAAATAGCGGGGGAAGACACAGATACGCAGTATTTT.

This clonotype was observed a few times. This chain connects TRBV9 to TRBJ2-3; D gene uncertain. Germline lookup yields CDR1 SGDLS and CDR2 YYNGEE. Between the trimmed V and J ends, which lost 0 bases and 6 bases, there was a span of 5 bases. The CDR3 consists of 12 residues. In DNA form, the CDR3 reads TGTGCCAGCAGCGTAGCGGGTGATACGCAGTATTTT. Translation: CASSVAGDTQYF.

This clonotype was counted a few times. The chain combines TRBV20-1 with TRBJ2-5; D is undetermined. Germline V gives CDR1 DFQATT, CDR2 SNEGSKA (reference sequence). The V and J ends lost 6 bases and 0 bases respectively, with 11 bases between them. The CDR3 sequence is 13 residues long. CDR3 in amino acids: CSALGRDQETQYF. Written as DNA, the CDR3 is TGCAGTGCCCTCGGACGGGACCAAGAGACCCAGTACTTC.

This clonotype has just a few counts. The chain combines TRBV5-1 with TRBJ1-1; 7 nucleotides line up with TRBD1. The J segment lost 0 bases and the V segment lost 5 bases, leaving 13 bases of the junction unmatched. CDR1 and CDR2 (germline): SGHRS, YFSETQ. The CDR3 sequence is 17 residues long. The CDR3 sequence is CASRFGSGTAMNTEAFF. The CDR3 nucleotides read TGCGCCAGCAGATTTGGTTCCGGGACAGCCATGAACACTGAAGCTTTCTTT.

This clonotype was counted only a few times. This chain's CDR3 is CASSYSWGENGYTF. As DNA, the CDR3 is TGTGCCAGCAGTTACTCTTGGGGGGAAAATGGCTACACCTTC. The gene calls are TRBV6-5 and TRBJ1-2; D might be TRBD1 (5 bases). The CDR3 is 14 residues long. Germline CDR1 MNHEY, CDR2 SVGAGI. Trimming took off 0 bases at V and 6 bases at J, with 11 bases between the two ends.

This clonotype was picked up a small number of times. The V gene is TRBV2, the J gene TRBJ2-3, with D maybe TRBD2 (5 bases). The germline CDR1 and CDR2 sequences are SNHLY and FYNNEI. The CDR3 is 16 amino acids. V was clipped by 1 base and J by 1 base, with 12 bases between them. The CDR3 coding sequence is TGTGCCAGCAGTGAAGAGGCGGGTTCCCGCACAGATACGCAGTATTTT. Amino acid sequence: CASSEEAGSRTDTQYF.

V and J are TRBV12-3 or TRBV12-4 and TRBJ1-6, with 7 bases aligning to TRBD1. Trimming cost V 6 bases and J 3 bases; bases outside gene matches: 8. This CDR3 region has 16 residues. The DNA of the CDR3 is TGTGCCAGCAGGCGGACAGGTTCCAACTATAATTCACCCCTCCACTTT. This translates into CASRRTGSNYNSPLHF.

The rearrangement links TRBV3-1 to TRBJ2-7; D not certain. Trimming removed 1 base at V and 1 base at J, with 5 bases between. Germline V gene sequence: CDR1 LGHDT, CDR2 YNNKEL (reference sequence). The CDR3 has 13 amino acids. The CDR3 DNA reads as TGTGCCAGCAGCCAAGGAGTGTCCTACGAGCAGTACTTC. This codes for CASSQGVSYEQYF.

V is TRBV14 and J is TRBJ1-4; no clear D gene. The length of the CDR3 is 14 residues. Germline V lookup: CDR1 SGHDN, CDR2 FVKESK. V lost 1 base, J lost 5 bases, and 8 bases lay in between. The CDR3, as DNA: TGTGCCAGCAGCCAAGTTGGCGGGAATGAAAAACTGTTTTTT. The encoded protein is CASSQVGGNEKLFF.

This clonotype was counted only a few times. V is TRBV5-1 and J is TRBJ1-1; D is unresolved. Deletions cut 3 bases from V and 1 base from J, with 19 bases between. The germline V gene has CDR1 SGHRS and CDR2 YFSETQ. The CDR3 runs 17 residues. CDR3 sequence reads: CASSSQTIPDKNTEAFF. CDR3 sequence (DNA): TGCGCCAGCAGCTCGCAAACGATTCCGGATAAGAACACTGAAGCTTTCTTT.

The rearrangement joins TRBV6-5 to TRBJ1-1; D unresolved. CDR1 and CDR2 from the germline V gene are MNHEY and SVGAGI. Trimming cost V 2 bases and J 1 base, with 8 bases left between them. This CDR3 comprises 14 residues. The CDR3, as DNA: TGTGCCAGCAGTTACCCGACGCGGAACACTGAAGCTTTCTTT. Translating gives CASSYPTRNTEAFF.

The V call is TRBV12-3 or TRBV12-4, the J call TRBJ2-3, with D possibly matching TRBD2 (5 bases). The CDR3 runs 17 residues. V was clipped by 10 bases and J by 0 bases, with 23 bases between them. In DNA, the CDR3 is TGTGCCACCCATCGGGGATTCCAAAGCGGTAGCACAGATACGCAGTATTTT. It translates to CATHRGFQSGSTDTQYF.

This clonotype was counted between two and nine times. CDR3 DNA: TGCAGTGCTCAGCGGGAGGGCTTTTTGTACGAGCAGTACTTC. It translates to CSAQREGFLYEQYF. The chain carries TRBV20-1 and TRBJ2-7; 10 bases line up with TRBD2. CDR3 length: 14 residues. The ends lost 5 bases at V and 4 bases at J; junction bases unmatched: 8. Germline CDR1 reads DFQATT; CDR2 reads SNEGSKA (reference sequence).

CDR3 region: CASSLYVEQGEQFF. The CDR3 DNA follows: TGTGCCAGCAGCTTATACGTCGAGCAGGGTGAGCAGTTCTTC. This chain connects TRBV7-9 to TRBJ2-1; maybe TRBD1 (5 bases). Trimming took 2 bases from V and 9 from J, leaving 14 bases between them. This CDR3 comprises 14 residues. CDR1 is SEHNR and CDR2 is FQNEAQ in the germline V gene (reference sequence). Full variable domain (outside the CDR3, taken from reference TRBV7-9 and TRBJ2-1): DTGVSQNPRHKITKRGQNVTFRCDPISEHNRLYWYRQTLGQGPEFLTYFQNEAQLEKSRLLSDRFSAERPKGSFSTLEIQRTEQGDSAMYLCASSLYVEQGEQFFGPGTRLTVL.

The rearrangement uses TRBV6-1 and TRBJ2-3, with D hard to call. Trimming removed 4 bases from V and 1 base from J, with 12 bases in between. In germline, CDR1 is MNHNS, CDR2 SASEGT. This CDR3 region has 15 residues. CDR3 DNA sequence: TGTGCCAGCAGTGGGGTAGAGGTCGGCACAGATACGCAGTATTTT. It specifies CASSGVEVGTDTQYF.

CDR3 bases: TGCAGTGCTTCCCAACTAGCGGGGAAGGGTACGCAGTATTTT. Its translation is CSASQLAGKGTQYF. The chain recombines TRBV20-1 with TRBJ2-3; the match to TRBD2 covers 10 bases. Germline-derived CDR1 and CDR2 are DFQATT and SNEGSKA (reference sequence). With 5 bases clipped from V and 8 bases from J, the junction kept 10 bases outside the gene matches. The CDR3 runs 14 residues.

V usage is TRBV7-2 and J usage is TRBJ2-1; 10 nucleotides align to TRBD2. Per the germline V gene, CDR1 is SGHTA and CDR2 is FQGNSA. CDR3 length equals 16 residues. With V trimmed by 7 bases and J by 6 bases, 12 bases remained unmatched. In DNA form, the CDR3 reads TGTGCCAGCACTCCCCCAGGGCTAGCGGGAGTCAATGAGCAGTTCTTC. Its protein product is CASTPPGLAGVNEQFF.

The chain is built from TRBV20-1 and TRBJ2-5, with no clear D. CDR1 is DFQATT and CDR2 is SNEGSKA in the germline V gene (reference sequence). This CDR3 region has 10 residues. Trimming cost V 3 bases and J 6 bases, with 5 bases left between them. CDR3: CSASRQTQYF. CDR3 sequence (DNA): TGCAGTGCTAGCAGACAGACCCAGTACTTC.

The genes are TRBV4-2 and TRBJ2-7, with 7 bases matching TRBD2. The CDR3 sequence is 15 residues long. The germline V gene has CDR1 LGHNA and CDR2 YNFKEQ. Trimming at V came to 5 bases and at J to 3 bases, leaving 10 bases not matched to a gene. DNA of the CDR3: TGTGCCAGCAGCTTTGCCCCCGGGACTAACTACGAGCAGTACTTC. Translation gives CASSFAPGTNYEQYF.

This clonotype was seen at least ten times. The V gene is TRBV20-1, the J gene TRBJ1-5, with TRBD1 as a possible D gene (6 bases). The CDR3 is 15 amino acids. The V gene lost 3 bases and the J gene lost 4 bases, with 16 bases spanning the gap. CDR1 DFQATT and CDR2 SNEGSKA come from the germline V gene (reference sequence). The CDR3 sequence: CSARSGDKANQPQHF. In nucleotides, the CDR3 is TGCAGTGCTAGGTCTGGGGACAAGGCGAATCAGCCCCAGCATTTT.

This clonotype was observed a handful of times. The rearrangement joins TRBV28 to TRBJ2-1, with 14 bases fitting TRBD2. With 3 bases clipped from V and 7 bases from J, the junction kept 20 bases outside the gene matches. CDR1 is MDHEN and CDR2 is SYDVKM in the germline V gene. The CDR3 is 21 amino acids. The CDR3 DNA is TGTGCCAGCAGTTTTCTGGGTCAGGCGTTTGGACTAGCGGGGGGTCGGAATGAGCAGTTCTTC. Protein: CASSFLGQAFGLAGGRNEQFF.

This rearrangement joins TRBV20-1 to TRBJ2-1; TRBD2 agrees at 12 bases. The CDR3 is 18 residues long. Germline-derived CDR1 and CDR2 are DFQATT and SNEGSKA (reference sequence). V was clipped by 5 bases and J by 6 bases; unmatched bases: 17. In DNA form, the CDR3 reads TGCAGTGCTCCACCCCTATCCGGGACTAGCGGGTTCGGCAATGAGCAGTTCTTC. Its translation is CSAPPLSGTSGFGNEQFF.

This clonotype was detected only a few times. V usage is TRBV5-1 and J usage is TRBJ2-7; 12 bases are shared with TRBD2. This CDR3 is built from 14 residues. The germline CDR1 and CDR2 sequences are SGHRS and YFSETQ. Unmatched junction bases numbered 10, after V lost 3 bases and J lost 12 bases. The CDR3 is CASSSERSSGRGYF. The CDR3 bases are TGCGCCAGCAGCTCGGAACGATCTAGCGGGAGGGGGTACTTC.

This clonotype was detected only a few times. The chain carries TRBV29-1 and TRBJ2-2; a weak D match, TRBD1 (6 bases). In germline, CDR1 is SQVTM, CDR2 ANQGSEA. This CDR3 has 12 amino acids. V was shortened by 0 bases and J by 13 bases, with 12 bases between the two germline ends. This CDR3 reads CSVEDGQTGLFF. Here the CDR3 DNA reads TGCAGCGTTGAAGATGGACAGACGGGGCTGTTTTTT.

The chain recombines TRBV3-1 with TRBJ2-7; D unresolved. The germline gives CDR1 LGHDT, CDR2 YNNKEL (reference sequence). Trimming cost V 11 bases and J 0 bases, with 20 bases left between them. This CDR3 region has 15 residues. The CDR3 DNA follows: TGTGCCTCCTCCCAAGTGGGATGGGGCTCCTACGAGCAGTACGTC. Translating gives CASSQVGWGSYEQYV.

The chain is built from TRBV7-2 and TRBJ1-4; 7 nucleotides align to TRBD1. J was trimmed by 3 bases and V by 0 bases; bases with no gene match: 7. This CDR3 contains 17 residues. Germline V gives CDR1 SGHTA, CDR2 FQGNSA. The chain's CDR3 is CASSLARATGSNEKLFF. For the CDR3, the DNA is TGTGCCAGCAGCTTAGCCCGGGCGACAGGGTCTAATGAAAAACTGTTTTTT.